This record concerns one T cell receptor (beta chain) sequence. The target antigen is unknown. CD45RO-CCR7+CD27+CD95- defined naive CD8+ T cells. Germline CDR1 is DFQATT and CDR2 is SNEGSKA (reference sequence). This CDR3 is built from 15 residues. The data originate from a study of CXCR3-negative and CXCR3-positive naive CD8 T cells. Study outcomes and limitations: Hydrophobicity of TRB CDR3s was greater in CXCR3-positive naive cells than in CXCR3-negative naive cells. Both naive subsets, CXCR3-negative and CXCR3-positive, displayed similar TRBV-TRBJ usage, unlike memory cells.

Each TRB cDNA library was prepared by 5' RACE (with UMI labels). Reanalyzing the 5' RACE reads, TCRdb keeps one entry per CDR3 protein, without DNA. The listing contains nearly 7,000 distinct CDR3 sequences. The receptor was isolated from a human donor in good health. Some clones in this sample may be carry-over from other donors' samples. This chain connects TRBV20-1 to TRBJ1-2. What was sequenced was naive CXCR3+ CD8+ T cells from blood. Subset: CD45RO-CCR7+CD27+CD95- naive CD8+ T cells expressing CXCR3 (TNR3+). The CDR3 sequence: CSARDPGTNGVGYTF.